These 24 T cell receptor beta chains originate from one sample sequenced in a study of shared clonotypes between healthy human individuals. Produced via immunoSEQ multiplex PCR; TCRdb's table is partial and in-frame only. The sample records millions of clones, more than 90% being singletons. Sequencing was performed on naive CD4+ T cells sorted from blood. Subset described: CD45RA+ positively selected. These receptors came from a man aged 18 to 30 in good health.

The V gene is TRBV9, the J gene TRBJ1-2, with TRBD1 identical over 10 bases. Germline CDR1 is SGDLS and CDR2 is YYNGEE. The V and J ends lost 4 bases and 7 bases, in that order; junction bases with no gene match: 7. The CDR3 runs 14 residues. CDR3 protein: CASSTSGTGVGYTF. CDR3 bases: TGTGCCAGCAGCACCTCCGGGACAGGGGTTGGCTACACCTTC.

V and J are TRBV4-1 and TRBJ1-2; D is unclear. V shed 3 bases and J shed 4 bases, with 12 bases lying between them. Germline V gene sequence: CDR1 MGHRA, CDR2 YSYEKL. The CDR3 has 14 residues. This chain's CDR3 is CASSQTGESYGYTF. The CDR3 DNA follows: TGCGCCAGCAGCCAGACCGGGGAGAGCTATGGCTACACCTTC.

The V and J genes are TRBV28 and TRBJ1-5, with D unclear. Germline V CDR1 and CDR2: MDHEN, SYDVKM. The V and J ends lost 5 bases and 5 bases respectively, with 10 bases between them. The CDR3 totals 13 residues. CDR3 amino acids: CASSLYTYQPQHF. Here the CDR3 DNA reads TGTGCCAGCAGTCTATATACCTATCAGCCCCAGCATTTT.

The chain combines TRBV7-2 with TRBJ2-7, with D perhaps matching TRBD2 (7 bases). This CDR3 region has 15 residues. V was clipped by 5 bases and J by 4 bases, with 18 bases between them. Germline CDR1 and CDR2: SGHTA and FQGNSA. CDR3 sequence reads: CASSPYGGAVYEQYF. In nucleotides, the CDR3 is TGTGCCAGCAGCCCCTATGGGGGGGCCGTTTACGAGCAGTACTTC.

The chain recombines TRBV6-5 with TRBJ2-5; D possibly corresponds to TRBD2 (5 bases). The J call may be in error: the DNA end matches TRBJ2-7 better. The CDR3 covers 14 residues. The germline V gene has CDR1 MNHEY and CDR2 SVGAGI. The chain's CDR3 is CASRPRRDSYEQYF. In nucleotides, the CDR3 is TGTGCCAGCAGGCCACGCCGGGATTCCTACGAGCAGTACTTC.

For the CDR3, the DNA is TGTGCCAGCAGCCCTAACGGACGGGCGGGGGCCAACGTCCTGACTTTC. It specifies CASSPNGRAGANVLTF. The rearrangement joins TRBV7-9 to TRBJ2-6; no reliable D call. The CDR3 runs to 16 residues. V was trimmed by 5 bases and J by 4 bases, leaving 15 bases between them. Per the germline V gene, CDR1 is SEHNR and CDR2 is FQNEAQ (reference sequence).

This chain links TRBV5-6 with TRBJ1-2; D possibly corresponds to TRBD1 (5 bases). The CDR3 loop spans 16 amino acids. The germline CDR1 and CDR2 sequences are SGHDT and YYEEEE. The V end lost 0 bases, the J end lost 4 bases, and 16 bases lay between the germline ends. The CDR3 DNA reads TGTGCCAGCAGCTTGGGGCAGGGTACGTCGATCTATGGCTACACCTTC. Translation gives CASSLGQGTSIYGYTF.

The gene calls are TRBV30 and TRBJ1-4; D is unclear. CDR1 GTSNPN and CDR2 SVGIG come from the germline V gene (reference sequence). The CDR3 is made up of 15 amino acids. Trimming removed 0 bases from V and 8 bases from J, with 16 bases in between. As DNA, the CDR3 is TGTGCCTGGAGTGTACAGAGCGGAGGTGGAGAAAAACTGTTTTTT. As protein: CAWSVQSGGGEKLFF.

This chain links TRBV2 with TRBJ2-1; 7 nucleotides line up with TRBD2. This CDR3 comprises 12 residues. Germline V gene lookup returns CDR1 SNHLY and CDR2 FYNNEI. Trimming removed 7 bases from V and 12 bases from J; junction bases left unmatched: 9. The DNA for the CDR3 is TGTGCCAGCACCCTCGCAGCGGGGCGGCAGTTCTTC. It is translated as CASTLAAGRQFF.

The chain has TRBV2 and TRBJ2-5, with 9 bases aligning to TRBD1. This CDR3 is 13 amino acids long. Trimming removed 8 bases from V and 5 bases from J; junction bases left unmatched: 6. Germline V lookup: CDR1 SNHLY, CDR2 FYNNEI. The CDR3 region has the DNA TGTGCCAGCGGGAGGGACAGGGATGAGACCCAGTACTTC. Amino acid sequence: CASGRDRDETQYF.

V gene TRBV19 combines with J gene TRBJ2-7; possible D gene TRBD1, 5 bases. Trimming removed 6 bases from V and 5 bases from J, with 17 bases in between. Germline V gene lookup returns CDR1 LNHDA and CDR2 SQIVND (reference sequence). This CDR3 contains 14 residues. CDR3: CASRDSARVNEQYF. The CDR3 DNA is TGTGCCAGTAGAGATTCGGCCAGGGTGAACGAGCAGTACTTC.

In DNA form, the CDR3 reads TGTGCCAGCAGCGAGGGACTAGCGGGGGGATCGAACACCGGGGAGCTGTTTTTT. The encoded protein is CASSEGLAGGSNTGELFF. This rearrangement joins TRBV11-3 to TRBJ2-2, with 15 bases fitting TRBD2. The V segment lost 5 bases and the J segment 0 bases; nucleotides outside the gene matches: 4. The CDR3 extends over 18 amino acids. Germline loops: CDR1 SGHNT, CDR2 YENEEA.

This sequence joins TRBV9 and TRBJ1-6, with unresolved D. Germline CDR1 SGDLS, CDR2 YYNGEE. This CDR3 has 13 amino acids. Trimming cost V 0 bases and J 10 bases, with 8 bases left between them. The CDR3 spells CASSVEESSPLHF. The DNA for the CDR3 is TGTGCCAGCAGCGTAGAGGAATCCTCACCCCTCCACTTT.

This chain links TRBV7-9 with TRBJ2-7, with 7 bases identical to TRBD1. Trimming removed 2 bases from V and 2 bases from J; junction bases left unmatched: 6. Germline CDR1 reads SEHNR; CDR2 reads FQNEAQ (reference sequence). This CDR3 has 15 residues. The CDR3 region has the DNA TGTGCCAGCAGCTTATGGGGGACAGAAACCTACGAGCAGTACTTC. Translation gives CASSLWGTETYEQYF.

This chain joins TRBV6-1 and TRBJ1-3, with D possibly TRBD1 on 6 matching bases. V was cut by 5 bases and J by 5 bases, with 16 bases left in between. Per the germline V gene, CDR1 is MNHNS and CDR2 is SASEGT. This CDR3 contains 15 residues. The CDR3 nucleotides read TGTGCCAGCAGTATCGAACAGGGACTTAGAAACACCATATATTTT. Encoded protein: CASSIEQGLRNTIYF.

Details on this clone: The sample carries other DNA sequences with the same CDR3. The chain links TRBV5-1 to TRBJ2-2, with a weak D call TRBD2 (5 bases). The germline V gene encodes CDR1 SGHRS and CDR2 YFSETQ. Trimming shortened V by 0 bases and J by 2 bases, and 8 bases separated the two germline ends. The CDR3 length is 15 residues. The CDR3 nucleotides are TGCGCCAGCAGCTTGGAAGGGAGTAACACCGGGGAGCTGTTTTTT. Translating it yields CASSLEGSNTGELFF.

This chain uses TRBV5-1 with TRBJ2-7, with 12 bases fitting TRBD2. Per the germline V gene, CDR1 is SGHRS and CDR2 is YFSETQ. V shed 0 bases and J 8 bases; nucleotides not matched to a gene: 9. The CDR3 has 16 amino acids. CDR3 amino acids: CASSLAGLAGRDKQYF. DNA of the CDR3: TGCGCCAGCAGCTTGGCAGGACTAGCGGGAAGAGACAAGCAGTACTTC. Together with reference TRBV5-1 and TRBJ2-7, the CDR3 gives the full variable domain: KAGVTQTPRYLIKTRGQQVTLSCSPISGHRSVSWYQQTPGQGLQFLFEYFSETQRNKGNFPGRFSGRQFSNSRSEMNVSTLELGDSALYLCASSLAGLAGRDKQYFGPGTRLTVT.

CDR3 residues: CASSPAGVYEQFF. The CDR3 nucleotides are TGCGCCAGCAGCCCCGCCGGGGTCTATGAGCAGTTCTTC. The rearrangement uses TRBV5-1 and TRBJ2-1; maybe TRBD2 (5 bases). Trimming removed 4 bases from V and 8 bases from J, with 13 bases in between. The CDR3 runs to 13 residues. Germline V lookup: CDR1 SGHRS, CDR2 YFSETQ.

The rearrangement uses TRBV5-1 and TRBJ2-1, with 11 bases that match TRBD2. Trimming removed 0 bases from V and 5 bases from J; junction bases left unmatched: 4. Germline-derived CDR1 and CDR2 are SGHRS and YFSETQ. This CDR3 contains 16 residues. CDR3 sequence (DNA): TGCGCCAGCAGCTTGGGTGGGACTAGCGGTCACAATGAGCAGTTCTTC. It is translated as CASSLGGTSGHNEQFF.

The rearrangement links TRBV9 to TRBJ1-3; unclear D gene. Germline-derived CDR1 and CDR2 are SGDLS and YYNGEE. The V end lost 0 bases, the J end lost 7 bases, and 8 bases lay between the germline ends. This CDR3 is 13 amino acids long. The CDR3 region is CASSVDRVNTIYF. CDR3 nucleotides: TGTGCCAGCAGCGTAGATAGGGTTAACACCATATATTTT.

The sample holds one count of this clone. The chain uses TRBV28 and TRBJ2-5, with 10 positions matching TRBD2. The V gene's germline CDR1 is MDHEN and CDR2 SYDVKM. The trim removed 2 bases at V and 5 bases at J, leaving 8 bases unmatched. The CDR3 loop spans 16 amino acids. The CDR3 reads CASSLMTSGSQETQYF. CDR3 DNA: TGTGCCAGCAGTTTAATGACTAGCGGGTCTCAGGAGACCCAGTACTTC.

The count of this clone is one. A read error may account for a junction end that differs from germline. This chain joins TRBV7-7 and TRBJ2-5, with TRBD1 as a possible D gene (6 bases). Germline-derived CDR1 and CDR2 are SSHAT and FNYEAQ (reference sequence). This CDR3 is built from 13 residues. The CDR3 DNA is TGTGCTAGCAGCCGGGACAAACAAGAGACCCAGTACTTC. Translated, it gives CASSRDKQETQYF.

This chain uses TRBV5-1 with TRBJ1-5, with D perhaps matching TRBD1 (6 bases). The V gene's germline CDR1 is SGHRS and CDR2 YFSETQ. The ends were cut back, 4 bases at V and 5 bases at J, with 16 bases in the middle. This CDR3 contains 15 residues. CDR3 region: CASSPGDTGYQPQHF. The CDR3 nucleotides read TGCGCCAGCAGCCCGGGGGACACCGGTTATCAGCCCCAGCATTTT. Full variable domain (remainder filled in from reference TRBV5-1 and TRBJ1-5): KAGVTQTPRYLIKTRGQQVTLSCSPISGHRSVSWYQQTPGQGLQFLFEYFSETQRNKGNFPGRFSGRQFSNSRSEMNVSTLELGDSALYLCASSPGDTGYQPQHFGDGTRLSIL.

CDR3 loop: CASSLGSGTSGRSKNIQYF. CDR3 DNA sequence: TGTGCCAGTAGTCTGGGCTCCGGGACTAGCGGGAGGTCCAAAAACATTCAGTACTTC. The V and J genes are TRBV19 and TRBJ2-4; 15 nucleotides match TRBD2. Looked up from germline, CDR1 is LNHDA and CDR2 is SQIVND (reference sequence). J gave up 2 bases and V 5 bases, and 10 bases lay outside the gene matches. CDR3 length: 19 residues.